This T cell receptor beta chain was sequenced for a study of OX40 agonist ivuxolimab in advanced cancers. Overall study context: Allowance was made for prior anti-PD-1, anti-PD-L1 or anti-CTLA-4 therapy, and approximately 41% had some. Partial responses occurred in Three dose-escalation patients, one with hepatocellular carcinoma and two with cutaneous melanoma.

Generated by immunoSEQ multiplex PCR, the TCRdb table keeps only in-frame clones and is missing some. The sample consists of about 82,000 clones, 85% to 90% of them appearing once. Germline CDR1 and CDR2: MGHRA and YSYEKL. The ends were cut back, 3 bases at V and 6 bases at J, with 5 bases in the middle. This CDR3 has 12 amino acids. A word on this clone: Its antigen is currently unknown.

Study outcomes and limitations: Specificity for antigen went undetermined in the expanded peripheral T cells.

The source of this sequence is an adult with an advanced solid tumor such as melanoma, head and neck, liver or kidney cancer. The sequences come from CD4+ or CD8+ T cells sorted from blood, collected in a trial of the OX40 agonist ivuxolimab. The chain recombines TRBV4-1 with TRBJ2-2; unclear D gene. The CDR3 DNA sequence: TGCGCCAGCAGCCAGGGCCCCGGGGAGCTGTTTTTT. Translating gives CASSQGPGELFF.